This is a list of T cell receptor beta chains from one sample in a study of cytomegalovirus exposure and HLA in healthy donors. The table came from immunoSEQ multiplex PCR; TCRdb's copy has only in-frame clones and leaves some out. The sample records under 130,000 clones, around 86% being singletons. The sample was PBMCs. These TCRs come from a woman aged 18 to 35 in good health and CMV-seropositive. Both conserved end residues are part of each CDR3. The D gene is left open where the match is weak. Only part of the rows carry a size: once, few, many, or a class if the clone is expanded.

V gene	D gene	J gene	clone size	CDR3 DNA	CDR3 protein
TRBV5-4	NA	TRBJ2-3	NA	TGTGCCAGCAGCTTGCGGGGAAGCACAGATACGCAGTATTTT	CASSLRGSTDTQYF
TRBV10-3	NA	TRBJ2-5	NA	TGTGCCATCAGCCAGGGTTTCCAAGAGACCCAGTACTTC	CAISQGFQETQYF
TRBV14	TRBD2	TRBJ2-1	NA	TGTGCCAGCAGCCAAGGGGGAGGGCTACCTTTCTACAATGAGCAGTTCTTC	CASSQGGGLPFYNEQFF
TRBV21-1	NA	TRBJ2-6	NA	TGTGCCAGCAGCGCGAACAGGGGGCTCGGGGCCAACGTCCTGACTTTC	CASSANRGLGANVLTF
TRBV28	NA	TRBJ1-4	NA	TGTGCCAGCAGTTCCCCGGTAGGGGGAGATGAAAAACTGTTTTTT	CASSSPVGGDEKLFF
TRBV7-8	TRBD1	TRBJ2-7	few	TGTGCCAGCAGCTTAGGGGTTATGGGACAGTGGCCGTACGAGCAGTACTTC	CASSLGVMGQWPYEQYF
TRBV28	NA	TRBJ2-1	few	TGTGCCAGCAGTTCCGACAGGCGTCTCAATGAGCAGTTCTTC	CASSSDRRLNEQFF
TRBV28	TRBD1	TRBJ1-2	once	TGTGCCAGCCATTCATCAGGGGGTACCTATGGCTACACCTTC	CASHSSGGTYGYTF
TRBV4-1	TRBD2	TRBJ2-5	NA	TGCGCCAGCAGCCAAGGGTCTCTCGCGGGGGGCTCCGCCCCCCAGTACTTC	CASSQGSLAGGSAPQYF
TRBV5-1	NA	TRBJ1-2	NA	TGCGCCAGCAGCCGTTTTTTTGGGATGGGTGGACAGTCGGACTATGGCTACACCTTC	CASSRFFGMGGQSDYGYTF
TRBV1	NA	TRBJ2-7	NA	TGCACCAGCAGCCACCCTAGCGGGACTTACGAGCAGTACTTC	CTSSHPSGTYEQYF
TRBV18	NA	TRBJ1-1	NA	TGTGCCAGCTCACCACTGCGGGGGAACACTGAAGCTTTCTTT	CASSPLRGNTEAFF
TRBV5-6	TRBD1	TRBJ2-6	NA	TGTGCCAGCAGCCGGACAGGGGGTAGTGGGGCCAACGTCCTGACTTTC	CASSRTGGSGANVLTF
TRBV15	TRBD2	TRBJ2-1	NA	TGTGCCACTAGAGGACTAGGGATCGATGAGCAGTTCTTC	CATRGLGIDEQFF
TRBV28	TRBD1	TRBJ1-4	NA	TGTGCCAGCAGTTCTCCCCAGGGGGCGGGTAAAAAACTGTTTTTT	CASSSPQGAGKKLFF
TRBV5-4	NA	TRBJ1-2	NA	TGTGCCAGCACCCAGACGTCAGACAGTACCTCGGGCTACACCTTC	CASTQTSDSTSGYTF
TRBV9	NA	TRBJ2-7	NA	TGTGCCAGCAGCGTTACGGGAATGGGCTACGAGCAGTACTTC	CASSVTGMGYEQYF
TRBV7-2	TRBD1	TRBJ1-5	once	TGTGCCAGCAGCTCCGACAGGGCTTTGGGTCAGCCCCAGCATTTT	CASSSDRALGQPQHF
TRBV11-2	NA	TRBJ2-2	NA	TGTGCCAGCAGCTTAGGGCAGGGCCCCGGGGAGCTGTTTTTT	CASSLGQGPGELFF
TRBV5-6	TRBD2	TRBJ2-3	NA	TGTGCCAGCAGTGGTGCCCGAGCGGGAGGGTCAACAGATACGCAGTATTTT	CASSGARAGGSTDTQYF
TRBV5-1	NA	TRBJ2-2	NA	TGCGCCAGCAGCTTGGAAGCTAACACCGGGGAGCTGTTTTTT	CASSLEANTGELFF
TRBV6-5	TRBD2	TRBJ2-1	NA	TGTGCCAGCAGTTACTCCTCTAGCGGGAGGGCTGGTGAGCAGTTCTTC	CASSYSSSGRAGEQFF
TRBV28	NA	TRBJ1-3	NA	TGTGCCAGCGGCCGGGGAAGCTCTGGAAACACCATATATTTT	CASGRGSSGNTIYF
TRBV7-8	NA	TRBJ2-1	NA	TGTGCCAGCAGCTTGGGCCGAACCTTTCCCCGGGGAGAGCAGTTCTTC	CASSLGRTFPRGEQFF
TRBV28	NA	TRBJ1-1	NA	TGTGCCAGCAGTTTCGAGGAAGAAGCTTTCTTT	CASSFEEEAFF
TRBV27	NA	TRBJ1-6	NA	TGTGCCAGCAGTTTATACAGCTCCTATAATTCACCCCTCCACTTT	CASSLYSSYNSPLHF
TRBV2	NA	TRBJ2-3	NA	TGTGCCAGCTGGGACTGGGGAGCGGATACGCAGTATTTT	CASWDWGADTQYF
TRBV6-1	NA	TRBJ1-5	NA	TGTGCCAGCAGTGGGCAGGCCAATCAGCCCCAGCATTTT	CASSGQANQPQHF